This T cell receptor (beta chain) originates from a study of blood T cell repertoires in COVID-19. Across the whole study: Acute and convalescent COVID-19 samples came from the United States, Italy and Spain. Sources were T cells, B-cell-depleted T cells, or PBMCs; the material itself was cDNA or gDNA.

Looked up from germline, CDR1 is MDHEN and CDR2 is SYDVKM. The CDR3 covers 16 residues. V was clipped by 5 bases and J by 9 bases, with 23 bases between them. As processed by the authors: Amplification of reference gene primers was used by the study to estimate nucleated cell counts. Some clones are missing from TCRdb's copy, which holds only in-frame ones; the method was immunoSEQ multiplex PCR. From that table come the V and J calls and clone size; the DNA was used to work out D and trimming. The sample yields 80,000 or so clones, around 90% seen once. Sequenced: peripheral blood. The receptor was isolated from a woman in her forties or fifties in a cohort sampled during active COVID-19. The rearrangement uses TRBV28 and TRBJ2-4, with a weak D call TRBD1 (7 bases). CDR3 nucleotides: TGTGCCAGCAGTCAACGTGGGCAGGGGGAGGCGTTCATTCAGTACTTC. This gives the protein CASSQRGQGEAFIQYF.